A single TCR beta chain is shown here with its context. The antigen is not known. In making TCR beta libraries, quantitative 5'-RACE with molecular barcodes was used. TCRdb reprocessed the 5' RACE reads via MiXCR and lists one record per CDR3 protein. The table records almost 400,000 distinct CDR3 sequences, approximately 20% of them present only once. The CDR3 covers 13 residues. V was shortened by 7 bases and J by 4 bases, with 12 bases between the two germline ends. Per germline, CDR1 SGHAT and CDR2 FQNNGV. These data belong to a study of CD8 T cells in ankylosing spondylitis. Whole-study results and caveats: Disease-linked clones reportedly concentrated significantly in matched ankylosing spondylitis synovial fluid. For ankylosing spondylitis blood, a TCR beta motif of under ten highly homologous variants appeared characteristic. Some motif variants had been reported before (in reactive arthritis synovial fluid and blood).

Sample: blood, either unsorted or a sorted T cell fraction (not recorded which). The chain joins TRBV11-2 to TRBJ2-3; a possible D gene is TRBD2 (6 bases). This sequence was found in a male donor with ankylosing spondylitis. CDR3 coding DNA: TGTGCCAGCACAGGAGGGCCTGCAGATACGCAGTATTTT. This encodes CASTGGPADTQYF.